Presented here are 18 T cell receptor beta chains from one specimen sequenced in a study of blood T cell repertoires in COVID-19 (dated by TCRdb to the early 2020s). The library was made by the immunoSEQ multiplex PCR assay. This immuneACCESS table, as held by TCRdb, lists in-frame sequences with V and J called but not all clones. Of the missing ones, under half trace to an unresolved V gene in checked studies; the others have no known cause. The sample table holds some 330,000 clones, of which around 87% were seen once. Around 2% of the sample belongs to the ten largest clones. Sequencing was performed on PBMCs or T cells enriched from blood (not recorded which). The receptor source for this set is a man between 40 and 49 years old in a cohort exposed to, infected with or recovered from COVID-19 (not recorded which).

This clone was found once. DNA for the CDR3: TGTGCCAGCAGCCCCCGGGACAGGAGCTACGAGCAGTACTTC. Its translation: CASSPRDRSYEQYF. V usage is TRBV3-1 (or the pseudogene TRBV3-2) and J usage is TRBJ2-7, with 8 positions matching TRBD1. The V gene end was trimmed by 4 bases and the J gene end by 3 bases; junction bases not matched to a gene: 5. This CDR3 has 14 residues. CDR1 and CDR2 from the germline V gene are LGHDT and YNNKEL (reference sequence).

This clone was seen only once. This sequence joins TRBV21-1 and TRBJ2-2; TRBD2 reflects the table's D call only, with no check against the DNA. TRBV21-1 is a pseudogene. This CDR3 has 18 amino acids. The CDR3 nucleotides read TGTGCCAGCAGCAAAGCGCGGCCCATCGCGGGAGCCAACGGGGAGCTGTTTTTT. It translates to CASSKARPIAGANGELFF.

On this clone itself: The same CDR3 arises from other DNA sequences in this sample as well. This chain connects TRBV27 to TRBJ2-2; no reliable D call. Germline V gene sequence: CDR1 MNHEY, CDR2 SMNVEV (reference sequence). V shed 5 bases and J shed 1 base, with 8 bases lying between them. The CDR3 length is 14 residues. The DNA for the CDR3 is TGTGCCAGCAGTCTAGGCCTGAACACCGGGGAGCTGTTTTTT. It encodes CASSLGLNTGELFF.

In DNA, the CDR3 is TGTGCCAGCAGTAAACAGGGGGCAGGAAACACTGAAGCTTTCTTT. This sequence encodes CASSKQGAGNTEAFF. V is TRBV2 and J is TRBJ1-1; 9 nucleotides match TRBD1. The J segment lost 2 bases and the V segment lost 5 bases, leaving 6 bases of the junction unmatched. This CDR3 has 15 residues. The V gene's germline CDR1 is SNHLY and CDR2 FYNNEI.

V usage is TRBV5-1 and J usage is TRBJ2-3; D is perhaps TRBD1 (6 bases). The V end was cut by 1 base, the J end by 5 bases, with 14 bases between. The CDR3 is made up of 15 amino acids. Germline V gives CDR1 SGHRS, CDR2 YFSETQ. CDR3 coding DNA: TGCGCCAGCAGCTTGTCGGGGACACCGGTAGATACGCAGTATTTT. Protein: CASSLSGTPVDTQYF.

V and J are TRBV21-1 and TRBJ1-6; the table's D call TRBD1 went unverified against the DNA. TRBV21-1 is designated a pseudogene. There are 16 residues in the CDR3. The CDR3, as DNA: TGTGCCAGCAGCAAAAGGGGACAGGGGGGAGATTCACCCCTCCACTTT. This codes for CASSKRGQGGDSPLHF.

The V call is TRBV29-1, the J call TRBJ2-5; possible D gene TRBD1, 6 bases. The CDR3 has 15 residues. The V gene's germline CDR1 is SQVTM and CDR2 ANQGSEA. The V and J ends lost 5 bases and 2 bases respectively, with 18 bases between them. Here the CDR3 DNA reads TGCAGCGTTAGTTGGACAGCGGAACTTCAAGAGACCCAGTACTTC. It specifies CSVSWTAELQETQYF.

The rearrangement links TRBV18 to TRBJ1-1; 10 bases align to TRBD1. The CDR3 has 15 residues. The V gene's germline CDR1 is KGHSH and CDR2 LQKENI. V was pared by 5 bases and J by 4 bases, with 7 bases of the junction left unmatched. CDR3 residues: CASSSGQGLSTEAFF. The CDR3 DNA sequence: TGTGCCAGCTCATCGGGACAGGGGTTGAGCACTGAAGCTTTCTTT.

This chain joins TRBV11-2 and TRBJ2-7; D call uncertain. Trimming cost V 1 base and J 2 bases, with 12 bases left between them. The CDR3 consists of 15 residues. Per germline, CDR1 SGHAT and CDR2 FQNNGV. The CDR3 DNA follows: TGTGCCAGCAGCTTAGGAGTAGCCGGCCCCTACGAGCAGTACTTC. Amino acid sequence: CASSLGVAGPYEQYF.

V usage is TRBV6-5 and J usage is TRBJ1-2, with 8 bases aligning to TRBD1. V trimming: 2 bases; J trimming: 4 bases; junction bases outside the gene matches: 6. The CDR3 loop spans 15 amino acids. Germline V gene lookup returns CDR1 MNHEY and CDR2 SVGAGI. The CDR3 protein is CASSYTPGQVYGYTF. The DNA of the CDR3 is TGTGCCAGCAGTTACACTCCGGGACAGGTCTATGGCTACACCTTC.

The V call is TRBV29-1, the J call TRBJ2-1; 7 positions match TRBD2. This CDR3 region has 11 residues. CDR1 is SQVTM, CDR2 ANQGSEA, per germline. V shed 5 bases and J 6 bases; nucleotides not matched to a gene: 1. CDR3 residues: CSVSGGNEQFF. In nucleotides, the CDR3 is TGCAGCGTTTCGGGGGGCAATGAGCAGTTCTTC.

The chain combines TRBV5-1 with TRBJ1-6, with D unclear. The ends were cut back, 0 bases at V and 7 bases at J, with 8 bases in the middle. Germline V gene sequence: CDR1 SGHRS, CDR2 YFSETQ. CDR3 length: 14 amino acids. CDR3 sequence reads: CASSLGRENSPLHF. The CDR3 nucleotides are TGCGCCAGCAGCTTGGGGAGGGAGAATTCACCCCTCCACTTT.

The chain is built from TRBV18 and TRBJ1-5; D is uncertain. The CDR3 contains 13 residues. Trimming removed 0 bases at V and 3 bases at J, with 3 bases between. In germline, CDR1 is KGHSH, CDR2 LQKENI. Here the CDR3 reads CASSPPLNQPQHF. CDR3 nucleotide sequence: TGTGCCAGCTCACCACCTCTCAATCAGCCCCAGCATTTT.

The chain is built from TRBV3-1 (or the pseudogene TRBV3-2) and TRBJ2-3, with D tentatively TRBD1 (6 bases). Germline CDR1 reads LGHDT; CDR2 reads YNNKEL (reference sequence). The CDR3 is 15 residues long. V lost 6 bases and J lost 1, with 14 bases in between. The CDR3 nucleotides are TGTGCCAGCAGACCCGGACAGCCCGGCACAGATACGCAGTATTTT. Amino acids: CASRPGQPGTDTQYF.

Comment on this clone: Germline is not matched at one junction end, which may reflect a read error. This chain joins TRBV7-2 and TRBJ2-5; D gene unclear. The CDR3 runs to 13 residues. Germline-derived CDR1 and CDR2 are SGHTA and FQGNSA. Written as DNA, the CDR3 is TGTGCCAGCAATGGGCATCCCCAAGGGACCCAGTACTTC. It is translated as CASNGHPQGTQYF.

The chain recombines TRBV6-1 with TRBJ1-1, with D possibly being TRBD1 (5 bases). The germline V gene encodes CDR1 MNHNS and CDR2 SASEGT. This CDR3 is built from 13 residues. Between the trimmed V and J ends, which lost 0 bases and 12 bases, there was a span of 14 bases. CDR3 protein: CASSEALKGLTFF. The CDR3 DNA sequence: TGTGCCAGCAGTGAAGCGCTTAAGGGACTAACTTTCTTT.

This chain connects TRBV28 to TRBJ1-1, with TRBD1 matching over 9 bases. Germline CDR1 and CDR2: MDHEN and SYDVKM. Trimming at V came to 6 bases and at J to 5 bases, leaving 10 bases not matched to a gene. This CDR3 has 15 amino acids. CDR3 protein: CASREGTGGYTEAFF. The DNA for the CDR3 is TGTGCCAGCAGGGAGGGAACAGGGGGCTATACTGAAGCTTTCTTT.

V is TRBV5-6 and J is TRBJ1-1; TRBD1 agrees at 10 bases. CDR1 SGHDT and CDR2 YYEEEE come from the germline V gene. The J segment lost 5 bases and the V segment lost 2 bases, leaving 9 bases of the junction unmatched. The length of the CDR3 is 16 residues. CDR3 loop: CASSFYTGTGVTEAFF. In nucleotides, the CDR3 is TGTGCCAGCAGCTTCTACACCGGGACAGGGGTGACTGAAGCTTTCTTT.